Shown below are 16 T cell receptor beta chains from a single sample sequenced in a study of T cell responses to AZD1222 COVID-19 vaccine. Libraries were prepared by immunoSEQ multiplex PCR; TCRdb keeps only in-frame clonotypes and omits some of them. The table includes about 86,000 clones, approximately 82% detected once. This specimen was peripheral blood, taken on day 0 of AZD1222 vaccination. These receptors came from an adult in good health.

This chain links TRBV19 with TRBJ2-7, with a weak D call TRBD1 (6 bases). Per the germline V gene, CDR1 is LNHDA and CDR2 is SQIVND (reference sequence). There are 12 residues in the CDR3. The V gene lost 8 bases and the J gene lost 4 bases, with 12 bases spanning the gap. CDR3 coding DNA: TGTGCCAGTCAGGGGAATGGTTACGAGCAGTACTTC. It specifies CASQGNGYEQYF.

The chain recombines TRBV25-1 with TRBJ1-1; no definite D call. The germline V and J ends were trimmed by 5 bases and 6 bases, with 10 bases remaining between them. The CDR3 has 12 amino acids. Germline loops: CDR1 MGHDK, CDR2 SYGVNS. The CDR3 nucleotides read TGTGCCAGCAGTAAGCTGGGCGCTGAAGCTTTCTTT. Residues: CASSKLGAEAFF.

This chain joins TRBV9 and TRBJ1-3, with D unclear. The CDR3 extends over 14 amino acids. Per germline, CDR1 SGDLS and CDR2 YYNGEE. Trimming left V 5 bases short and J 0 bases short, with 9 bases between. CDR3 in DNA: TGTGCCAGCAGTATCACGGCCTCTGGAAACACCATATATTTT. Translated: CASSITASGNTIYF.

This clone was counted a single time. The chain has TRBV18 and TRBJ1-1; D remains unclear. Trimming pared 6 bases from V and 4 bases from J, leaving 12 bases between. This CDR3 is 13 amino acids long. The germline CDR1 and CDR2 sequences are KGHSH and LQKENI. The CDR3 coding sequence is TGTGCCAGCTCCTTAGACCAAGGCACTGAAGCTTTCTTT. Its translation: CASSLDQGTEAFF.

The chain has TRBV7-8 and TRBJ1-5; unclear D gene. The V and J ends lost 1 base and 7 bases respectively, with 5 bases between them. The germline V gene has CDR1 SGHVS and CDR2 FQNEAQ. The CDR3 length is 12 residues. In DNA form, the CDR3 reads TGTGCCAGCAGCTTAGGGATGCAGCCCCAGCATTTT. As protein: CASSLGMQPQHF.

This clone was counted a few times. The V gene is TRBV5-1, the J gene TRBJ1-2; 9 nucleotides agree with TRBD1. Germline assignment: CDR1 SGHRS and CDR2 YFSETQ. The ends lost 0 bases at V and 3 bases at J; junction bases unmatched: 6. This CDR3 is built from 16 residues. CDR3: CASSLGGQGFYYGYTF. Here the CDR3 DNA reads TGCGCCAGCAGCTTGGGGGGACAGGGCTTTTACTATGGCTACACCTTC.

The CDR3 is CASSSRLAGGTGELFF. CDR3 coding DNA: TGTGCCAGCAGCTCAAGACTAGCGGGAGGAACCGGGGAGCTGTTTTTT. The J gene is TRBJ2-2, the V gene TRBV3-1 (or the pseudogene TRBV3-2), with TRBD2 matching 13 bases. The CDR3 contains 16 residues. J lost 5 bases, V lost 5 bases, and 5 bases had no gene match. Germline V CDR1 and CDR2: LGHDT, YNNKEL (reference sequence).

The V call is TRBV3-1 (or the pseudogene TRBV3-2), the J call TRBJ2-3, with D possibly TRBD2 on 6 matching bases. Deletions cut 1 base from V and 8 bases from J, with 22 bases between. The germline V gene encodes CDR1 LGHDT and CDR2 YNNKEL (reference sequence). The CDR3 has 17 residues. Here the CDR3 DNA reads TGTGCCAGCAGCCAAGCCTCCCGGGGAGGTCGGCTGGGTACGCAGTATTTT. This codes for CASSQASRGGRLGTQYF.

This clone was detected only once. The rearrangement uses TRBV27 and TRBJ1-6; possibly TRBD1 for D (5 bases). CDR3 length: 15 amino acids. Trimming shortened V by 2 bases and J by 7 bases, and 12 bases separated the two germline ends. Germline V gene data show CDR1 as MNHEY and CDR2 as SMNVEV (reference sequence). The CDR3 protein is CASSLRGRGNSPLHF. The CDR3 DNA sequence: TGTGCCAGCAGTTTACGGGGTCGGGGGAATTCACCCCTCCACTTT.

The chain's CDR3 is CATRTSGTGEQYF. The CDR3 bases are TGTGCCACACGGACTAGCGGGACTGGCGAGCAGTACTTC. J is TRBJ2-7 and V is TRBV15, with 12 bases lining up with TRBD2. Germline lookup yields CDR1 LNHNV and CDR2 YYDKDF (reference sequence). V dropped 9 bases and J dropped 6; count of bases not matched to a gene: 6. The CDR3 contains 13 residues.

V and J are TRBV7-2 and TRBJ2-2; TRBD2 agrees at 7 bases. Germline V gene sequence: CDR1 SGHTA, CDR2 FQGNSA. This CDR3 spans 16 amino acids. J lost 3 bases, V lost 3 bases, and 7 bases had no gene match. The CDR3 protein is CASSFRGGRDTGELFF. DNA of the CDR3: TGTGCCAGCAGCTTTCGCGGGGGACGGGACACCGGGGAGCTGTTTTTT. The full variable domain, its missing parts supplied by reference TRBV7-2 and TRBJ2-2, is GAGVSQSPSNKVTEKGKDVELRCDPISGHTALYWYRQSLGQGLEFLIYFQGNSAPDKSGLPSDRFSAERTGGSVSTLTIQRTQQEDSAVYLCASSFRGGRDTGELFFGEGSRLTVL.

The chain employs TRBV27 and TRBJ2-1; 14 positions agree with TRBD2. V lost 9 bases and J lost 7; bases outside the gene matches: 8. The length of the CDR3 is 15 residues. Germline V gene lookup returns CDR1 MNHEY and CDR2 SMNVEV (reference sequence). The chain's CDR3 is CASKAGLAGVNEQFF. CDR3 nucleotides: TGTGCCAGTAAAGCGGGACTAGCGGGAGTGAATGAGCAGTTCTTC.

For the CDR3, the DNA is TGTGCCAGTAAGGTCCAGGGGGTATCTCAGCCCCAGCATTTT. Amino acid sequence: CASKVQGVSQPQHF. V is TRBV19 and J is TRBJ1-5; 7 bases are a match to TRBD1. Germline V gene lookup returns CDR1 LNHDA and CDR2 SQIVND (reference sequence). This CDR3 has 14 residues. Trimming took 7 bases from V and 6 from J; bases not matched to a gene: 9.

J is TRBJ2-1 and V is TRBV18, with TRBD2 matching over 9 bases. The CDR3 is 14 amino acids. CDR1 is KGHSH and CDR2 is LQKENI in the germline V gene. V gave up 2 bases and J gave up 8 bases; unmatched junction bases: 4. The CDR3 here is CASSPDGTSYEQFF. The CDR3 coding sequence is TGTGCCAGCTCACCAGACGGGACTAGCTATGAGCAGTTCTTC.

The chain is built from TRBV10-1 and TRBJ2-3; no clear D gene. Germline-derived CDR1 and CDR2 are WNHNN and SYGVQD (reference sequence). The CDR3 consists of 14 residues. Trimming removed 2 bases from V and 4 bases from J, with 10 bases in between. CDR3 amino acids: CASSETVGSDTQYF. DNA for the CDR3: TGCGCCAGCAGTGAGACAGTTGGATCAGATACGCAGTATTTT.

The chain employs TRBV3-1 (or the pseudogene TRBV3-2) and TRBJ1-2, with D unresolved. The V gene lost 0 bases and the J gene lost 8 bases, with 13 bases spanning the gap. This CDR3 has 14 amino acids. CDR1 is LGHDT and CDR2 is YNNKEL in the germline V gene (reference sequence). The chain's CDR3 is CASSQDLRGSGYTF. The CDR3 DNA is TGTGCCAGCAGCCAAGATCTGAGAGGGTCGGGCTACACCTTC.